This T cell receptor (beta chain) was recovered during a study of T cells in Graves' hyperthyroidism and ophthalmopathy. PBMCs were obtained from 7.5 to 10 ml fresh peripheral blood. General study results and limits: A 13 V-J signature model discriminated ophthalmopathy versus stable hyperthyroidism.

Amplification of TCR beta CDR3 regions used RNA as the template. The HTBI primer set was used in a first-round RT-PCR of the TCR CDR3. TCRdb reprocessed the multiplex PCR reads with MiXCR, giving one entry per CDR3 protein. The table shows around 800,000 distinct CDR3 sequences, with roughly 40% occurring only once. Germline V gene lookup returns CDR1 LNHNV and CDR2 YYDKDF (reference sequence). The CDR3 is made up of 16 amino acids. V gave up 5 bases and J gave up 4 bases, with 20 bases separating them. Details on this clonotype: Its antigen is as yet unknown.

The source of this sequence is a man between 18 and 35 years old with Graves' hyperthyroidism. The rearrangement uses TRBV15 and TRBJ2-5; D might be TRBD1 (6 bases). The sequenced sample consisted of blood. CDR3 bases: TGTGCCACCAGCCCTAACCCGACAGGACGGCGAGAGACCCAGTACTTC. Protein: CATSPNPTGRRETQYF.